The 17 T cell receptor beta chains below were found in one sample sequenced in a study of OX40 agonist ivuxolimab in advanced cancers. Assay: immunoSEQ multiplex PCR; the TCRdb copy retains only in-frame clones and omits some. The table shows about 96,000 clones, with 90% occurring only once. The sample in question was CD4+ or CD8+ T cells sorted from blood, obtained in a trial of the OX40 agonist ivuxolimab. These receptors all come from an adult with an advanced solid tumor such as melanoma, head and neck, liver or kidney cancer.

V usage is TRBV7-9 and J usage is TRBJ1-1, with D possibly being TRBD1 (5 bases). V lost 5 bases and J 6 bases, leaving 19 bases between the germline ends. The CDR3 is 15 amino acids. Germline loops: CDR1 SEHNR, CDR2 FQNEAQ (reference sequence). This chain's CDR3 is CASSESGTTVPEAFF. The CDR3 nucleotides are TGTGCCAGCAGCGAATCCGGGACGACGGTCCCTGAAGCTTTCTTT.

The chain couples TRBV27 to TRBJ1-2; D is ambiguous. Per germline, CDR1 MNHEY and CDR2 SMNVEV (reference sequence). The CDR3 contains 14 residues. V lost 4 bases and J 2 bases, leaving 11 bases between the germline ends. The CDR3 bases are TGTGCCAGCAGTTCCATACGGGGAAACTATGGCTACACCTTC. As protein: CASSSIRGNYGYTF.

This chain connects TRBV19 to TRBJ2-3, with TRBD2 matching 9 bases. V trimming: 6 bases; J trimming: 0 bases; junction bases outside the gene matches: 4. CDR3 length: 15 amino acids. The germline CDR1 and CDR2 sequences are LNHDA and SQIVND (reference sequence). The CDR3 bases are TGTGCCAGTAGAGCGGGAGGCTCTAGCACAGATACGCAGTATTTT. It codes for CASRAGGSSTDTQYF.

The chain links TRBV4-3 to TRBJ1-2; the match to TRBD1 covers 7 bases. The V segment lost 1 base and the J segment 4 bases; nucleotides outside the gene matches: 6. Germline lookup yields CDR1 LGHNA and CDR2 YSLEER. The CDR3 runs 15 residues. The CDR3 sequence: CASSQGQGVPYGYTF. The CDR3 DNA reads TGCGCCAGCAGCCAAGGACAGGGAGTCCCCTATGGCTACACCTTC.

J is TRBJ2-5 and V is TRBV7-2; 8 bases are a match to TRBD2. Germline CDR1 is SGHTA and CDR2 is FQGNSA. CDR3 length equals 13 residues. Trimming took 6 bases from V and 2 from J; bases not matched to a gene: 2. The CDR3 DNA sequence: TGTGCCAGCAGAACTAGCGGACAAGAGACCCAGTACTTC. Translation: CASRTSGQETQYF. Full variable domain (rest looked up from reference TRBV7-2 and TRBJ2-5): GAGVSQSPSNKVTEKGKDVELRCDPISGHTALYWYRQSLGQGLEFLIYFQGNSAPDKSGLPSDRFSAERTGGSVSTLTIQRTQQEDSAVYLCASRTSGQETQYFGPGTRLLVL.

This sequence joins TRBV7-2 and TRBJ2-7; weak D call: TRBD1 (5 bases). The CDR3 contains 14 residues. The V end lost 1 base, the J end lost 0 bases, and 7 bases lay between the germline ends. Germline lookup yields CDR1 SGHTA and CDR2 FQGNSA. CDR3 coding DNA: TGTGCCAGCAGCTTAGAGGGGCCCTCCTACGAGCAGTACTTC. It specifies CASSLEGPSYEQYF.

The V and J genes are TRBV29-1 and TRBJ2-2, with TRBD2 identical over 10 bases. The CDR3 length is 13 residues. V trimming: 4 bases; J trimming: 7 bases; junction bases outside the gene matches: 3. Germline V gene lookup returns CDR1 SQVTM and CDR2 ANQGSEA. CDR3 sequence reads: CSVVAGGGGELFF. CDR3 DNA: TGCAGCGTTGTAGCGGGAGGTGGCGGGGAGCTGTTTTTT.

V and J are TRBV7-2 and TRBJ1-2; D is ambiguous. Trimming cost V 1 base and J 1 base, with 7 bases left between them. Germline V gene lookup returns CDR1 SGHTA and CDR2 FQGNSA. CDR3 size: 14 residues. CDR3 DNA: TGTGCCAGCAGCTTAGACGGGTATAACTATGGCTACACCTTC. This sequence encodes CASSLDGYNYGYTF.

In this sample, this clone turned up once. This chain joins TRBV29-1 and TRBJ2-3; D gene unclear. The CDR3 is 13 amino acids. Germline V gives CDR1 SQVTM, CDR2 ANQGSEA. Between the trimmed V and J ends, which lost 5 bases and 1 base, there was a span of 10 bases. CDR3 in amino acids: CSVLILGTDTQYF. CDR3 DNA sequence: TGCAGCGTTCTTATATTGGGCACAGATACGCAGTATTTT.

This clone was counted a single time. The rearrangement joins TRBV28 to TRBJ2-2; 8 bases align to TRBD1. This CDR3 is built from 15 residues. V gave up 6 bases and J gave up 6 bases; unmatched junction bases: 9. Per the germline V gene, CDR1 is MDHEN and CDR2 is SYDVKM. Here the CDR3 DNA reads TGTGCCAGCAGGCCCGACAGGGGCCCCTCCGGGGAGCTGTTTTTT. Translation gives CASRPDRGPSGELFF.

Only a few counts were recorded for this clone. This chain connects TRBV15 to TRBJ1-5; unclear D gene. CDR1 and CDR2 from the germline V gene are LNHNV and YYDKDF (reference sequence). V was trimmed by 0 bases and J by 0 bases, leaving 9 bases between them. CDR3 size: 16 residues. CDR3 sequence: CATSRDRVYSNQPQHF. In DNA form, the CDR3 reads TGTGCCACCAGCAGAGATCGGGTTTATAGCAATCAGCCCCAGCATTTT. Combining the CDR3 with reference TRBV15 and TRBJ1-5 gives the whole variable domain DAMVIQNPRYQVTQFGKPVTLSCSQTLNHNVMYWYQQKSSQAPKLLFHYYDKDFNNEADTPDNFQSRRPNTSFCFLDIRSPGLGDTAMYLCATSRDRVYSNQPQHFGDGTRLSIL.

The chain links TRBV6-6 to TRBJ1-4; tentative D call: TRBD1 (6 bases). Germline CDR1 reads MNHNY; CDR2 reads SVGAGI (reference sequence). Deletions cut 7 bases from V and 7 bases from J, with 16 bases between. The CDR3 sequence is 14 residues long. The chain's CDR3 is CASTTGSGTEKLFF. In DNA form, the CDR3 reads TGTGCCAGCACGACAGGCAGCGGAACTGAAAAACTGTTTTTT.

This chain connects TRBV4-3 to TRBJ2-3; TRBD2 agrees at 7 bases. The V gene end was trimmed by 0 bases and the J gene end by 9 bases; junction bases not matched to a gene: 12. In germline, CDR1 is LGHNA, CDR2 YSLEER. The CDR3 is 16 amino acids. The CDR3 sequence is CASSQDRASGEWTQYF. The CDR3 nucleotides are TGCGCCAGCAGCCAAGATAGGGCTAGCGGTGAGTGGACGCAGTATTTT.

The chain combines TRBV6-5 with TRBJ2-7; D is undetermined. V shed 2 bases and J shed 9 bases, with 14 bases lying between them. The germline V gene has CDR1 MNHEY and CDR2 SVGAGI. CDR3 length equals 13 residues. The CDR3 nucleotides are TGTGCCAGCAGTTACGGGCGCTTCGGTGCGCAGTACTTC. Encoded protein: CASSYGRFGAQYF.

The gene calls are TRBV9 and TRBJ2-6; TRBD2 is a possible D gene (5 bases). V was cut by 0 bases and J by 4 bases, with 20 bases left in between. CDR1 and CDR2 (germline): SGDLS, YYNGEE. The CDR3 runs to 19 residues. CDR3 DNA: TGTGCCAGCAGCGTAGATAGAGGCGGGCGGATCGGGGGGGCCAACGTCCTGACTTTC. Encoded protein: CASSVDRGGRIGGANVLTF.

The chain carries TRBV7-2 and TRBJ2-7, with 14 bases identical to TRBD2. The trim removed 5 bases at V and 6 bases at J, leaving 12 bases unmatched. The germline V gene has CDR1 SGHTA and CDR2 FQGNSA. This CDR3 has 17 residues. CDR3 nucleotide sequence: TGTGCCAGCAGCCCACACCCGACTAGCGGGAGGGCCTTCGAGCAGTACTTC. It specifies CASSPHPTSGRAFEQYF.

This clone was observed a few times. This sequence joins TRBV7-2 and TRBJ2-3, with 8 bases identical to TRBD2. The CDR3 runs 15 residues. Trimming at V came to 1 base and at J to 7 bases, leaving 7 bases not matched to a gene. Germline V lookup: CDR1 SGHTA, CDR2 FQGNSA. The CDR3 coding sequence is TGTGCCAGCAGCTTAGGACTAGCGTCTGGTAATACGCAGTATTTT. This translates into CASSLGLASGNTQYF.